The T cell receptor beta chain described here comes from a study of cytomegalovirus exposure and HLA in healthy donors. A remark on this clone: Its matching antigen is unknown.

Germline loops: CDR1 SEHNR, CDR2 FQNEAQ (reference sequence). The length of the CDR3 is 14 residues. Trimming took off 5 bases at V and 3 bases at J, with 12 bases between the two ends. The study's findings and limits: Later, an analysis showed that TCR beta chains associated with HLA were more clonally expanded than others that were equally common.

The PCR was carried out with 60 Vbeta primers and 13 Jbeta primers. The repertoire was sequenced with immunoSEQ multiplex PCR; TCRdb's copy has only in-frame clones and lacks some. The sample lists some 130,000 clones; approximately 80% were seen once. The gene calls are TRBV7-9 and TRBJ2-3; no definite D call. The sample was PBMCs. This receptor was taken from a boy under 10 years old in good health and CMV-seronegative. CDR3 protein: CASSVTPGTDTQYF. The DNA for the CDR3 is TGTGCCAGCAGCGTAACCCCCGGGACAGATACGCAGTATTTT.